This T cell receptor beta chain was observed in a study of shared clonotypes between healthy human individuals. This clone was found many times. Profiled with immunoSEQ multiplex PCR; TCRdb holds only in-frame clones, not every one. The sample lists approximately 980,000 clones; about 80% were seen once. CDR1 is GTSNPN and CDR2 is SVGIG in the germline V gene (reference sequence). Trimming took off 0 bases at V and 4 bases at J, with 9 bases between the two ends. The length of the CDR3 is 13 residues. Sample: memory CD4+ T cells sorted from blood. Subset here: CD45RA-negative fraction. The sequence came from a man aged 18 to 30 in good health. The chain recombines TRBV30 with TRBJ1-2, with a weak D call TRBD1 (6 bases). The CDR3: CAWSVGGVYGYTF. DNA of the CDR3: TGTGCCTGGAGTGTAGGGGGAGTCTATGGCTACACCTTC.